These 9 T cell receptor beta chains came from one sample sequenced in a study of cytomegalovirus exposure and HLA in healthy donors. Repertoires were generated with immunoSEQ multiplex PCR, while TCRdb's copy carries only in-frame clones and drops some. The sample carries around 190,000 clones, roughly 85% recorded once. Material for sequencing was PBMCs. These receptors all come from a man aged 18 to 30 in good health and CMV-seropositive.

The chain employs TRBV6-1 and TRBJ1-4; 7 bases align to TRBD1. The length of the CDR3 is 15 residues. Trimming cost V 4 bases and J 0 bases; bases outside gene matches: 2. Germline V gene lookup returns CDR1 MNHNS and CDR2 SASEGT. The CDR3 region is CASSGTGATNEKLFF. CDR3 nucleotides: TGTGCCAGCAGTGGGACAGGCGCAACTAATGAAAAACTGTTTTTT.

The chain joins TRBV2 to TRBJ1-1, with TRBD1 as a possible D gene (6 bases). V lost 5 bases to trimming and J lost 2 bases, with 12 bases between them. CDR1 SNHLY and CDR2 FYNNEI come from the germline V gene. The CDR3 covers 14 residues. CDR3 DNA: TGTGCCAGCAGTACAGACAGGCGAAACACTGAAGCTTTCTTT. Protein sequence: CASSTDRRNTEAFF.

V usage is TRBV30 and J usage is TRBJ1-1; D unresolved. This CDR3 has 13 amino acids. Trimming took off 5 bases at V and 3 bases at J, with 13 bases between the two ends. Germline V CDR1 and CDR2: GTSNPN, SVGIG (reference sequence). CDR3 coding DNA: TGTGCCTGGTCCCTCGAGGTAGACACTGAAGCTTTCTTT. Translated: CAWSLEVDTEAFF.

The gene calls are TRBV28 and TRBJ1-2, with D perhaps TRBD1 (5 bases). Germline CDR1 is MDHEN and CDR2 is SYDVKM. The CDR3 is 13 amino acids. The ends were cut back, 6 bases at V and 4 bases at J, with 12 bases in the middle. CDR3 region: CASSIPGGYGYTF. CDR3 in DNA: TGTGCCAGCAGCATCCCGGGGGGCTATGGCTACACCTTC.

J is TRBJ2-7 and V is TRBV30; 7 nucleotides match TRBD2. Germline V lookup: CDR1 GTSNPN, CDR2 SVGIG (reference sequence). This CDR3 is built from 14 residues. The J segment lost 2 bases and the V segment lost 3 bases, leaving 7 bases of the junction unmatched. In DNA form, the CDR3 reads TGTGCCTGGAGCCGTGCTAGCGGAGCCTACGAGCAGTACTTC. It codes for CAWSRASGAYEQYF.

CDR3 in DNA: TGTGCCAGTAGTTGGACCCTTGGCGGGAGAGACGAGCAGTACTTC. Translating it yields CASSWTLGGRDEQYF. V is TRBV19 and J is TRBJ2-7; TRBD2 matches at 7 bases. The CDR3 has 15 residues. The J segment lost 5 bases and the V segment lost 5 bases, leaving 12 bases of the junction unmatched. Germline loops: CDR1 LNHDA, CDR2 SQIVND (reference sequence).

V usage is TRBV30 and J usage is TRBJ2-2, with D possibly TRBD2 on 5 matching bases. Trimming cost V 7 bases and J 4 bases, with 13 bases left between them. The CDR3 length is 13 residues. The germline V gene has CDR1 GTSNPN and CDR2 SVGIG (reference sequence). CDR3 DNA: TGTGCCTTGCAGCGGTTGAGCACCGGGGAGCTGTTTTTT. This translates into CALQRLSTGELFF.

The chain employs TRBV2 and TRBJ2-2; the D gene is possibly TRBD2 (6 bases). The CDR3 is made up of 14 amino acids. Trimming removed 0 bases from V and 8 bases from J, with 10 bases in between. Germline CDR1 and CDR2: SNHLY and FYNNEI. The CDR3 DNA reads TGTGCCAGCAGTGAAGCGTGGGGAGGAGGGGAGCTGTTTTTT. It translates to CASSEAWGGGELFF.

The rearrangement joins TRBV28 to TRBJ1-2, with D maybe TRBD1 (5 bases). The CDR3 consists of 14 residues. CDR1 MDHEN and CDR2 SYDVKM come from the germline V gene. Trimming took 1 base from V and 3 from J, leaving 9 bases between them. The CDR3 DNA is TGTGCCAGCAGTTTATCGGGGGAATACTATGGCTACACCTTC. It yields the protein CASSLSGEYYGYTF.